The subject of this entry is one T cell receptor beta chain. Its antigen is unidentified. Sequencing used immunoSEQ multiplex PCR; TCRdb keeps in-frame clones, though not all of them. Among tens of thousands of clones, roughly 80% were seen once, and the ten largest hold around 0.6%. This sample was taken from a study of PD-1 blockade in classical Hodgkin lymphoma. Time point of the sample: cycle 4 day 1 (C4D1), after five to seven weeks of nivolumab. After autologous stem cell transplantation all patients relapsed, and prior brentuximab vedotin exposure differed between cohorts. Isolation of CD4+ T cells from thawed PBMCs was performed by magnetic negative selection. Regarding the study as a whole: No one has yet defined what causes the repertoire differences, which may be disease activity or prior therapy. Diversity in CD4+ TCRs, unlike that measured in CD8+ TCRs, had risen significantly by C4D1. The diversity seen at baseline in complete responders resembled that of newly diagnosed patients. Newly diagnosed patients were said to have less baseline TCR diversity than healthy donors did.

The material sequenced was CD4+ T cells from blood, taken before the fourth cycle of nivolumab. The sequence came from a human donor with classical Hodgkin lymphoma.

The CDR3 region is CASTRTGTIPNYGYTF. In DNA form, the CDR3 reads TGTGCCAGCACAAGGACAGGAACAATCCCTAACTATGGCTACACCTTC. The J gene is TRBJ1-2, the V gene TRBV7-8; 7 bases match TRBD1. The CDR3 length is 16 residues. The germline V gene has CDR1 SGHVS and CDR2 FQNEAQ. Losses at the gene ends were 7 bases for V and 0 bases for J; bases not matched to a gene: 11.